The 32 T cell receptor beta chains listed next were all sequenced from one sample in a study of blood T cell repertoires in COVID-19 (dated by TCRdb to about 2020). Libraries were prepared through the immunoSEQ multiplex PCR assay. This is the immuneACCESS table as TCRdb keeps it, with only in-frame sequences that have V and J called. A part of the clones is gone; compared with another copy, unresolved V genes explain less than half, and the rest is unexplained. The sample records 300,000 to 400,000 clones, 80% to 90% of which are singletons. The ten largest clonotypes hold around 6% of the sample. Sequencing used peripheral blood. The receptors were sampled from a woman aged 45-65 years with COVID-19, enrolled during active disease.

The chain recombines TRBV27 with TRBJ1-1; no clear D gene. Trimming took off 5 bases at V and 0 bases at J, with 7 bases between the two ends. The CDR3 has 13 residues. The V gene's germline CDR1 is MNHEY and CDR2 SMNVEV (reference sequence). The CDR3 here is CASSTRVNTEAFF. In DNA, the CDR3 is TGTGCCAGCAGTACGAGAGTGAACACTGAAGCTTTCTTT.

This chain links TRBV11-2 with TRBJ1-2; a possible D gene is TRBD1 (6 bases). The germline CDR1 and CDR2 sequences are SGHAT and FQNNGV. Trimming removed 5 bases at V and 3 bases at J, with 19 bases between. The CDR3 runs to 16 residues. CDR3 DNA sequence: TGTGCCAGCAGCCTACATCCGGGAGGGGGTGACTATGGCTACACCTTC. As protein: CASSLHPGGGDYGYTF.

The genes are TRBV27 and TRBJ2-1; D not certain. The V and J ends lost 5 bases and 4 bases respectively, with 6 bases between them. This CDR3 region has 12 residues. Germline-derived CDR1 and CDR2 are MNHEY and SMNVEV (reference sequence). The DNA for the CDR3 is TGTGCCAGCAGTCTAGGATACAATGAGCAGTTCTTC. It codes for CASSLGYNEQFF.

The chain is built from TRBV19 and TRBJ2-6, with 9 positions matching TRBD1. The CDR3 consists of 20 residues. Germline CDR1 is LNHDA and CDR2 is SQIVND (reference sequence). V gave up 5 bases and J gave up 0 bases; unmatched junction bases: 14. The CDR3 here is CASSPGAGTGYNSGANVLTF. The DNA of the CDR3 is TGTGCCAGTAGTCCCGGAGCCGGGACAGGGTATAACTCTGGGGCCAACGTCCTGACTTTC.

V gene TRBV11-2 combines with J gene TRBJ2-1; D is ambiguous. V was shortened by 0 bases and J by 0 bases, with 18 bases between the two germline ends. This CDR3 region has 19 residues. CDR1 SGHAT and CDR2 FQNNGV come from the germline V gene. CDR3 in DNA: TGTGCCAGCAGCTTAGATCTGATACTCCCGAGAAGCTCCTACAATGAGCAGTTCTTC. This translates into CASSLDLILPRSSYNEQFF.

CDR3: CASSYGLTRGTGNTIYF. As DNA, the CDR3 is TGTGCCAGCAGCTATGGCCTGACTAGGGGTACTGGAAACACCATATATTTT. The chain carries TRBV7-2 and TRBJ1-3; D possibly corresponds to TRBD1 (5 bases). V lost 4 bases, J lost 2 bases, and 18 bases lay in between. Germline V gives CDR1 SGHTA, CDR2 FQGNSA. There are 17 residues in the CDR3.

The CDR3 region is CASSSLQGKRYNEQFF. The CDR3 region has the DNA TGTGCCAGCAGTTCCCTACAGGGTAAACGCTACAATGAGCAGTTCTTC. This chain joins TRBV6-2 or TRBV6-3 and TRBJ2-1; D possibly corresponds to TRBD1 (6 bases). The V gene lost 4 bases and the J gene lost 3 bases, with 16 bases spanning the gap. The CDR3 totals 16 residues. Per germline, CDR1 MNHEY and CDR2 SVGEGT.

The chain joins TRBV7-8 to TRBJ2-1; D is perhaps TRBD2 (5 bases). The V end was cut by 5 bases, the J end by 6 bases, with 20 bases between. Germline loops: CDR1 SGHVS, CDR2 FQNEAQ. This CDR3 has 16 amino acids. The CDR3 reads CASSLLVRTWGNEQFF. CDR3 sequence (DNA): TGTGCCAGCAGCCTACTAGTCCGGACCTGGGGCAATGAGCAGTTCTTC.

The chain combines TRBV30 with TRBJ1-4; perhaps TRBD1 as D (5 bases). Germline-derived CDR1 and CDR2 are GTSNPN and SVGIG (reference sequence). Trimming cost V 3 bases and J 8 bases, with 10 bases left between them. The CDR3 is 12 amino acids. Written as DNA, the CDR3 is TGTGCCTGGAGGGACAAGGGCGAAAAACTGTTTTTT. Amino acid sequence: CAWRDKGEKLFF.

The J gene is TRBJ1-5, the V gene TRBV27, with D perhaps TRBD1 (5 bases). The V gene lost 6 bases and the J gene lost 0 bases, with 12 bases spanning the gap. CDR3 length: 15 amino acids. CDR1 and CDR2 from the germline V gene are MNHEY and SMNVEV (reference sequence). The CDR3 loop is CASSRTPYSNQPQHF. CDR3 in DNA: TGTGCCAGCAGCCGGACACCTTATAGCAATCAGCCCCAGCATTTT.

This rearrangement joins TRBV19 to TRBJ2-1; no reliable D call. Per germline, CDR1 LNHDA and CDR2 SQIVND (reference sequence). V lost 0 bases and J lost 8, with 17 bases in between. This CDR3 comprises 16 residues. The CDR3 nucleotides are TGTGCCAGTAGTATAGACCTAGTAGGCACAATTGATGAGCAGTTCTTC. Translation: CASSIDLVGTIDEQFF.

The chain combines TRBV12-3 or TRBV12-4 with TRBJ2-2, with TRBD1 as a possible D gene (5 bases). Between the trimmed V and J ends, which lost 3 bases and 5 bases, there was a span of 7 bases. The CDR3 covers 13 residues. This CDR3 reads CASSFRVTGELFF. CDR3 nucleotide sequence: TGTGCCAGCAGTTTCAGGGTAACCGGGGAGCTGTTTTTT.

This clone was found a few times. The chain has TRBV29-1 and TRBJ2-1; tentatively, D is TRBD2 (6 bases). Germline CDR1 SQVTM, CDR2 ANQGSEA. V was shortened by 8 bases and J by 7 bases, with 21 bases between the two germline ends. The CDR3 runs 14 residues. The DNA of the CDR3 is TGCAGCATAGGGGATCATGTGGGGAGGAATGAGCAGTTCTTC. Its protein is CSIGDHVGRNEQFF.

In its sample, this clone was seen once. The chain uses TRBV6-2 or TRBV6-3 and TRBJ1-1; D is unresolved. From germline, CDR1 is MNHEY and CDR2 SVGEGT. CDR3 length: 15 amino acids. V lost 5 bases and J 5 bases, leaving 18 bases between the germline ends. The CDR3: CASSPPLGRRTEAFF. The DNA of the CDR3 is TGTGCCAGCAGTCCACCACTGGGGAGGAGAACTGAAGCTTTCTTT.

V is TRBV27 and J is TRBJ2-1; tentative D call: TRBD1 (6 bases). The CDR3 is made up of 11 amino acids. Germline values: CDR1 MNHEY, CDR2 SMNVEV (reference sequence). V was shortened by 7 bases and J by 8 bases, with 9 bases between the two germline ends. For the CDR3, the DNA is TGTGCCAGCACCAGGGGTCATGAGCAGTTCTTC. Its translation: CASTRGHEQFF.

The V gene is TRBV6-5, the J gene TRBJ2-3; 8 nucleotides align to TRBD2. V lost 6 bases to trimming and J lost 1 base; unmatched junction nucleotides: 3. CDR1 and CDR2 (germline): MNHEY, SVGAGI. The CDR3 runs to 14 residues. Here the CDR3 reads CASRMTSGTDTQYF. The CDR3 nucleotides are TGTGCCAGCAGGATGACTAGCGGCACAGATACGCAGTATTTT.

This clone was recorded only once. CDR3 residues: CASSSGLQQFF. The CDR3 bases are TGTGCCAGCAGTTCGGGACTACAGCAGTTCTTC. The chain is built from TRBV6-5 and TRBJ2-1, with TRBD2 matching 7 bases. This CDR3 spans 11 amino acids. Germline V gene data show CDR1 as MNHEY and CDR2 as SVGAGI. Losses at the gene ends were 4 bases for V and 11 bases for J; bases not matched to a gene: 2.

In DNA form, the CDR3 reads TGTGCCAGCAGACAGGACAGAGACGAAGCTTTCTTT. Translating it yields CASRQDRDEAFF. The genes are TRBV6-5 and TRBJ1-1, with D perhaps matching TRBD1 (6 bases). The length of the CDR3 is 12 residues. The V gene lost 6 bases and the J gene lost 8 bases, with 13 bases spanning the gap. The germline CDR1 and CDR2 sequences are MNHEY and SVGAGI.

Only one count was recorded for this clone. V usage is TRBV27 and J usage is TRBJ1-5; D possibly corresponds to TRBD1 (6 bases). V lost 6 bases and J lost 0, with 21 bases in between. The CDR3 sequence is 18 residues long. Germline CDR1 and CDR2: MNHEY and SMNVEV (reference sequence). The CDR3 bases are TGTGCCAGCAGACCTGCCGAGGGAGGGGGGGGTAGCAATCAGCCCCAGCATTTT. It yields the protein CASRPAEGGGGSNQPQHF.

The CDR3 loop is CASSLANTQYF. As DNA, the CDR3 is TGTGCCAGCAGTTTAGCTAATACGCAGTATTTT. This chain joins TRBV2 and TRBJ2-3; D unresolved. This CDR3 comprises 11 residues. The V end was cut by 5 bases, the J end by 7 bases, with 7 bases between. Looked up from germline, CDR1 is SNHLY and CDR2 is FYNNEI.

The chain carries TRBV5-1 and TRBJ2-7; D might be TRBD1 (6 bases). V gave up 4 bases and J gave up 6 bases, with 14 bases separating them. This CDR3 region has 13 residues. In germline, CDR1 is SGHRS, CDR2 YFSETQ. CDR3 DNA: TGCGCCAGCAGCAAAAGACAGGAGGCCGAGCAGTACTTC. Translating gives CASSKRQEAEQYF.

The rearrangement uses TRBV4-2 and TRBJ1-4, with D perhaps TRBD1 (5 bases). CDR3 length equals 16 residues. The germline V gene has CDR1 LGHNA and CDR2 YNFKEQ. V was trimmed by 0 bases and J by 6 bases, leaving 14 bases between them. CDR3 nucleotide sequence: TGTGCCAGCAGCCAAGAAAATAGCTGGGGCCATGAAAAACTGTTTTTT. Translated: CASSQENSWGHEKLFF.

This clone has just a few counts. The chain uses TRBV2 and TRBJ1-5; 7 nucleotides align to TRBD1. With 5 bases clipped from V and 2 bases from J, the junction kept 3 bases outside the gene matches. The germline CDR1 and CDR2 sequences are SNHLY and FYNNEI. The CDR3 length is 14 residues. The CDR3 DNA follows: TGTGCCAGCAGTAAGGGGGCGGGCAATCAGCCCCAGCATTTT. Translating gives CASSKGAGNQPQHF.

The chain couples TRBV5-1 to TRBJ2-7; 7 bases are shared with TRBD1. Germline V gene sequence: CDR1 SGHRS, CDR2 YFSETQ. Trimming cost V 4 bases and J 0 bases; bases outside gene matches: 4. This CDR3 comprises 14 residues. The CDR3 protein is CASSARQGSYEQYF. CDR3 in DNA: TGCGCCAGCAGCGCAAGACAGGGCTCCTACGAGCAGTACTTC. Variable domain in full (rest from reference TRBV5-1 and TRBJ2-7): KAGVTQTPRYLIKTRGQQVTLSCSPISGHRSVSWYQQTPGQGLQFLFEYFSETQRNKGNFPGRFSGRQFSNSRSEMNVSTLELGDSALYLCASSARQGSYEQYFGPGTRLTVT.

The chain combines TRBV6-5 with TRBJ2-4, with D possibly TRBD2 on 6 matching bases. This CDR3 is 15 amino acids long. The V gene lost 5 bases and the J gene lost 4 bases, with 15 bases spanning the gap. Germline V CDR1 and CDR2: MNHEY, SVGAGI. This CDR3 is CASSPPDSGKNIQYF. The CDR3 DNA reads as TGTGCCAGCAGTCCCCCTGACAGCGGGAAAAACATTCAGTACTTC.

The gene calls are TRBV2 and TRBJ1-4; 8 nucleotides line up with TRBD1. The CDR3 contains 12 residues. The germline V gene has CDR1 SNHLY and CDR2 FYNNEI. V shed 8 bases and J 10 bases; nucleotides not matched to a gene: 6. Here the CDR3 DNA reads TGTGCCAGCCTGTCAGGGGGCGGAAAACTGTTTTTT. Its translation is CASLSGGGKLFF.

The rearrangement joins TRBV19 to TRBJ2-5; a weak D match, TRBD2 (5 bases). Germline-derived CDR1 and CDR2 are LNHDA and SQIVND (reference sequence). V dropped 3 bases and J dropped 4 bases, with 12 bases sitting between them. This CDR3 spans 14 amino acids. DNA for the CDR3: TGTGCCAGTAGTATGTCGGGGATGGGAGAGACCCAGTACTTC. Amino acid sequence: CASSMSGMGETQYF.

This clone showed up just once. The chain is built from TRBV5-4 and TRBJ1-2, with D possibly matching TRBD1 (6 bases). Germline CDR1 and CDR2: SGHNT and YYREEE (reference sequence). The CDR3 has 14 residues. The germline V and J ends were trimmed by 2 bases and 5 bases, with 13 bases remaining between them. This CDR3 reads CASSFGGPLYGYTF. The CDR3 DNA reads TGTGCCAGCAGCTTTGGGGGCCCGCTTTATGGCTACACCTTC.

This clone came up once. J is TRBJ1-6 and V is TRBV6-1; TRBD1 matches 7 bases. CDR3 length: 17 amino acids. The germline V gene encodes CDR1 MNHNS and CDR2 SASEGT. V shed 0 bases and J 4 bases; nucleotides not matched to a gene: 6. The CDR3 coding sequence is TGTGCCAGCAGTGAAGCTTGGGCGGGACAGTATAATTCACCCCTCCACTTT. As protein: CASSEAWAGQYNSPLHF.

The V and J genes are TRBV25-1 and TRBJ2-7; 11 bases fit TRBD2. J lost 3 bases, V lost 2 bases, and 6 bases had no gene match. Germline V gene sequence: CDR1 MGHDK, CDR2 SYGVNS. The CDR3 covers 16 residues. The CDR3 DNA reads TGTGCCAGCAGTGAACCGGGACTAGCGGCACTCTACGAGCAGTACTTC. Translated, it gives CASSEPGLAALYEQYF.

The gene calls are TRBV5-5 and TRBJ2-3; TRBD2 aligns across 12 bases. This CDR3 region has 19 residues. Looked up from germline, CDR1 is SGHKS and CDR2 is YYEKEE (reference sequence). Losses at the gene ends were 3 bases for V and 0 bases for J; bases not matched to a gene: 11. Here the CDR3 DNA reads TGTGCCAGCAGCTCCGTTGGGACTAGCGGGCGCTCTAGCACAGATACGCAGTATTTT. It translates to CASSSVGTSGRSSTDTQYF. The complete variable domain, with remaining parts taken from reference TRBV5-5 and TRBJ2-3, reads DAGVTQSPTHLIKTRGQQVTLRCSPISGHKSVSWYQQVLGQGPQFIFQYYEKEERGRGNFPDRFSARQFPNYSSELNVNALLLGDSALYLCASSSVGTSGRSSTDTQYFGPGTRLTVL.

This sequence joins TRBV6-5 and TRBJ2-1; TRBD1 might be the D (6 bases). V was shortened by 7 bases and J by 4 bases, with 14 bases between the two germline ends. CDR1 and CDR2 from the germline V gene are MNHEY and SVGAGI. The CDR3 is 14 residues long. DNA of the CDR3: TGTGCCAGCACTAAGGACAGCCGATACAATGAGCAGTTCTTC. It yields the protein CASTKDSRYNEQFF.